This is a list of T cell receptor beta chains from one sample in a study of response to subunit inactivated influenza vaccine. A single record per CDR3 protein comes from TCRdb applying MiXCR to the RT-PCR reads. The sample has some 180,000 distinct CDR3 sequences, 9.2% seen once; the top ten hold 11%. This specimen consisted of non-naive T cells sorted from PBMCs, obtained on the day of vaccination. The receptor set was obtained from a man between 45 and 60 years old who received an inactivated influenza vaccine. Each CDR3 is given with its conserved first and last residue. D genes are given only for firm matches. Only part of the rows carry a size: once, few, many, or a class if the clone is expanded.

V gene: TRBV2
CDR3 length: 12
clone size: .
D gene: .
J gene: TRBJ2-1
CDR3 DNA: TGTGCCACGTGGGACCACCACAATGAGCAGTTCTTC
CDR3 protein: CATWDHHNEQFF

V gene: TRBV30
CDR3 length: 15
clone size: .
D gene: .
J gene: TRBJ1-6
CDR3 DNA: TGTGCCTGGAGTGGAGGGACACGATATAATTCACCCCTCCACTTT
CDR3 protein: CAWSGGTRYNSPLHF

V gene: TRBV6-2/TRBV6-3
CDR3 length: 14
clone size: .
D gene: .
J gene: TRBJ2-7
CDR3 DNA: TGTGCCAGCAGTAAGACATGGGCTTGGAACGAGCAGTACTTC
CDR3 protein: CASSKTWAWNEQYF

V gene: TRBV4-3
CDR3 length: 13
clone size: .
D gene: .
J gene: TRBJ2-5
CDR3 DNA: TGCGCCAGCAGCCGAATTCCGCAAGAGACCCAGTACTTC
CDR3 protein: CASSRIPQETQYF

V gene: TRBV5-1
CDR3 length: 14
clone size: few
D gene: .
J gene: TRBJ2-3
CDR3 DNA: TGCGCCAGCAGCTCTCGGGCGGGCGCAGATACGCAGTATTTT
CDR3 protein: CASSSRAGADTQYF

V gene: TRBV5-1
CDR3 length: 16
clone size: many
D gene: TRBD2
J gene: TRBJ2-1
CDR3 DNA: TGCGCCAGCAGCAGAGGGGCCGCTAGCGGGGTTAGTGAGCAGTTCTTC
CDR3 protein: CASSRGAASGVSEQFF

V gene: TRBV11-2
CDR3 length: 15
clone size: .
D gene: TRBD1
J gene: TRBJ2-7
CDR3 DNA: TGTGCCAGCAGCACTGTGACAGGGGTAGTTGACGAGCAGTACTTC
CDR3 protein: CASSTVTGVVDEQYF

V gene: TRBV28
CDR3 length: 13
clone size: few
D gene: .
J gene: TRBJ2-5
CDR3 DNA: TGTGCAAGCAACGGTCTGGGGTGGGAGACCCAGTACTTC
CDR3 protein: CASNGLGWETQYF

V gene: TRBV12-3/TRBV12-4
CDR3 length: 13
clone size: many
D gene: .
J gene: TRBJ1-1
CDR3 DNA: TGTGCCAGCAGACCCCCTGGGCTCACTGAAGCTTTCTTT
CDR3 protein: CASRPPGLTEAFF

V gene: TRBV5-1
CDR3 length: 15
clone size: many
D gene: TRBD2
J gene: TRBJ2-1
CDR3 DNA: TGCGCCAGCAGCGCTGGGGGGGACTCCTACAATGAGCAGTTCTTC
CDR3 protein: CASSAGGDSYNEQFF

V gene: TRBV5-1
CDR3 length: 15
clone size: many
D gene: TRBD1
J gene: TRBJ2-1
CDR3 DNA: TGCGCCAGCAGCTTGGAAAGGGGGCCGTACAATGAGCAGTTCTTC
CDR3 protein: CASSLERGPYNEQFF

V gene: TRBV5-1
CDR3 length: 14
clone size: few
D gene: .
J gene: TRBJ2-5
CDR3 DNA: TGCGCCAGCAGTCCGGGTGGGCCTCAAGAGACCCAGTACTTC
CDR3 protein: CASSPGGPQETQYF

V gene: TRBV20-1
CDR3 length: 16
clone size: .
D gene: TRBD2
J gene: TRBJ2-3
CDR3 DNA: TGCAGTGCTACCCCTTGGACTAGCCGGGTCCCAGATACGCAGTATTTT
CDR3 protein: CSATPWTSRVPDTQYF

V gene: TRBV27
CDR3 length: 14
clone size: many
D gene: TRBD1
J gene: TRBJ2-1
CDR3 DNA: TGTGCCAGTCGCGTCGGGACAGGGTGGAATGAGCAGTTCTTC
CDR3 protein: CASRVGTGWNEQFF

V gene: TRBV11-2
CDR3 length: 11
clone size: many
D gene: .
J gene: TRBJ2-7
CDR3 DNA: TGTGCCAGCAGCGACTTTGACGAGCAGTACTTC
CDR3 protein: CASSDFDEQYF

V gene: TRBV12-3/TRBV12-4
CDR3 length: 17
clone size: many
D gene: .
J gene: TRBJ2-7
CDR3 DNA: TGTGCCAGCAGCTCCGGGAAGTGGACCGACCTCTCCTACGAGCAGTACTTC
CDR3 protein: CASSSGKWTDLSYEQYF

V gene: TRBV24-1
CDR3 length: 14
clone size: few
D gene: .
J gene: TRBJ2-7
CDR3 DNA: TGTGCCACCAGTGACCTTGTCGGAGCCACGGGGCAGTACTTC
CDR3 protein: CATSDLVGATGQYF

V gene: TRBV6-5
CDR3 length: 16
clone size: .
D gene: .
J gene: TRBJ2-1
CDR3 DNA: TGTGCCAGCAGTCTATTCGGGGGTCCCCCCTACAATGAGCAGTTCTTC
CDR3 protein: CASSLFGGPPYNEQFF

V gene: TRBV29-1
CDR3 length: 15
clone size: .
D gene: .
J gene: TRBJ2-1
CDR3 DNA: TGCAGCGTTGAAGTGCGGGACCAGCCCTACAATGAGCAGTTCTTC
CDR3 protein: CSVEVRDQPYNEQFF

V gene: TRBV7-8
CDR3 length: 16
clone size: once
D gene: TRBD1
J gene: TRBJ1-6
CDR3 DNA: TGTGCCAGCAGCTTAGTTTCAGGGGGGAGAAATTCACCCCTCCACTTT
CDR3 protein: CASSLVSGGRNSPLHF

V gene: TRBV30
CDR3 length: 12
clone size: few
D gene: TRBD2
J gene: TRBJ2-7
CDR3 DNA: TGTGCCTGGACTAGCGGGGGCTACGAGCAGTACTTC
CDR3 protein: CAWTSGGYEQYF

V gene: TRBV29-1
CDR3 length: 13
clone size: many
D gene: .
J gene: TRBJ2-3
CDR3 DNA: TGCAGCGCGGATCCGCCTGGCACAGATACGCAGTATTTT
CDR3 protein: CSADPPGTDTQYF

V gene: TRBV4-3
CDR3 length: 18
clone size: many
D gene: TRBD1
J gene: TRBJ2-2
CDR3 DNA: TGCGCCAGCAGCTATCAGGACAGGGGGCGCTTCAGCACCGGGGAGCTGTTTTTT
CDR3 protein: CASSYQDRGRFSTGELFF

V gene: TRBV18
CDR3 length: 15
clone size: many
D gene: .
J gene: TRBJ1-5
CDR3 DNA: TGTGCCAGCTCACCACAGCAGGGTCCGAATCAGCCCCAGCATTTT
CDR3 protein: CASSPQQGPNQPQHF

V gene: TRBV7-6
CDR3 length: 15
clone size: .
D gene: .
J gene: TRBJ2-5
CDR3 DNA: TGTGCCAGCAGCTTAGCGGTGGGGACCCAAGAGACCCAGTACTTC
CDR3 protein: CASSLAVGTQETQYF

V gene: TRBV12-3/TRBV12-4
CDR3 length: 13
clone size: .
D gene: .
J gene: TRBJ1-2
CDR3 DNA: TGTGCCAGCAGTTTGGGGCTAGGGTATGGCTACACCTTC
CDR3 protein: CASSLGLGYGYTF

V gene: TRBV15
CDR3 length: 16
clone size: many
D gene: .
J gene: TRBJ2-2
CDR3 DNA: TGTGCCACCAGCAGAGAGGTAGCGGCGAACACCGGGGAGCTGTTTTTT
CDR3 protein: CATSREVAANTGELFF

V gene: TRBV5-8
CDR3 length: 8
clone size: few
D gene: .
J gene: TRBJ2-1
CDR3 DNA: TGTGCCAGCAGCCGGAGGTTCTTC
CDR3 protein: CASSRRFF

V gene: TRBV28
CDR3 length: 16
clone size: few
D gene: .
J gene: TRBJ2-7
CDR3 DNA: TGTGCCAGCGCATCGAGATTCGTAAGTCTGGCCTACGAGCAGTACTTC
CDR3 protein: CASASRFVSLAYEQYF

V gene: TRBV5-1
CDR3 length: 16
clone size: many
D gene: .
J gene: TRBJ1-1
CDR3 DNA: TGCGCCAGCAGCCCGGGTGCAGCAGTCATGAACACTGAAGCTTTCTTT
CDR3 protein: CASSPGAAVMNTEAFF

V gene: TRBV7-3
CDR3 length: 14
clone size: .
D gene: .
J gene: TRBJ2-7
CDR3 DNA: TGTGCCAGCAGCAGTGACGCAAACTCCTACGAGCAGTACTTC
CDR3 protein: CASSSDANSYEQYF

V gene: TRBV4-1
CDR3 length: 17
clone size: many
D gene: .
J gene: TRBJ2-2
CDR3 DNA: TGCGCCAGCAGCCAGAACCCCGGAGGGTGGGAGACCGGGGAGCTGTTTTTT
CDR3 protein: CASSQNPGGWETGELFF

V gene: TRBV3-1
CDR3 length: 14
clone size: once
D gene: .
J gene: TRBJ2-2
CDR3 DNA: TGTGCCAGCAGCCCCGACGGCAGGTCCGGGGAGCTGTTTTTT
CDR3 protein: CASSPDGRSGELFF

V gene: TRBV7-2
CDR3 length: 15
clone size: few
D gene: TRBD1
J gene: TRBJ1-1
CDR3 DNA: TGTGCCAGCAGCCGGGGACAGCTATTGGGCACTGAAGCTTTCTTT
CDR3 protein: CASSRGQLLGTEAFF

V gene: TRBV5-1
CDR3 length: 15
clone size: many
D gene: .
J gene: TRBJ2-3
CDR3 DNA: TGCGCCAGCAGCTTGGGCCAGGGGCGAGGGGATACGCAGTATTTT
CDR3 protein: CASSLGQGRGDTQYF

V gene: TRBV7-2
CDR3 length: 16
clone size: .
D gene: .
J gene: TRBJ2-7
CDR3 DNA: TGTGCCAGCAGCTCCCAAGGGGCAGGGAATAGGAACGAGCAGTACTTC
CDR3 protein: CASSSQGAGNRNEQYF

V gene: TRBV6-2/TRBV6-3
CDR3 length: 14
clone size: few
D gene: .
J gene: TRBJ1-6
CDR3 DNA: TGTGCCAGCAGTTACGTGGCCTCAAATTCACCCCTCCACTTT
CDR3 protein: CASSYVASNSPLHF

V gene: TRBV10-3
CDR3 length: 15
clone size: many
D gene: .
J gene: TRBJ2-1
CDR3 DNA: TGTGCCATCAGTGAGGTTTCAGGGGTGAACAATGAGCAGTTCTTC
CDR3 protein: CAISEVSGVNNEQFF

V gene: TRBV12-3/TRBV12-4
CDR3 length: 15
clone size: .
D gene: .
J gene: TRBJ2-2
CDR3 DNA: TGTGCCACCGCGTGGGGGCCACAGAACACCGGGGAGCTGTTTTTT
CDR3 protein: CATAWGPQNTGELFF

V gene: TRBV20-1
CDR3 length: 16
clone size: .
D gene: TRBD1
J gene: TRBJ1-6
CDR3 DNA: TGCAGTGCCCCCCCCGGGACAGCATTCTATAATTCACCCCTCCACTTT
CDR3 protein: CSAPPGTAFYNSPLHF

V gene: TRBV11-2
CDR3 length: 15
clone size: many
D gene: TRBD1
J gene: TRBJ1-1
CDR3 DNA: TGTGCCAGCAGCTTACTACAGGGGAGGAACACTGAAGCTTTCTTT
CDR3 protein: CASSLLQGRNTEAFF

V gene: TRBV6-5
CDR3 length: 18
clone size: few
D gene: TRBD1
J gene: TRBJ2-3
CDR3 DNA: TGTGCCAGCAGTTACTCCCTGACAGGGGCCGGAACCACAGATACGCAGTATTTT
CDR3 protein: CASSYSLTGAGTTDTQYF

V gene: TRBV27
CDR3 length: 16
clone size: many
D gene: TRBD1
J gene: TRBJ2-3
CDR3 DNA: TGTGCCAGCAGTCACGGACAGGGGGCGAGGACAGATACGCAGTATTTT
CDR3 protein: CASSHGQGARTDTQYF

V gene: TRBV9
CDR3 length: 15
clone size: few
D gene: .
J gene: TRBJ2-3
CDR3 DNA: TGTGCCAGCAGCATCAGGGCTGGGCAGGCAGATACGCAGTATTTT
CDR3 protein: CASSIRAGQADTQYF